The 30 T cell receptor beta chains below come from one sample, sequenced in a study. Cells sorted as Tregs were CD4+, CD25+ and CD127-/low. TCRdb re-derived calls from the 5' RACE reads in MiXCR, one entry per CDR3 protein. The data show about 57,000 distinct CDR3 sequences, around 24% seen once. The source material was tumor-infiltrating Tregs sorted from the breast tumor. These receptors were taken from a female donor with breast cancer.

The rearrangement uses TRBV9 and TRBJ2-3; no clear D. CDR1 is SGDLS and CDR2 is YYNGEE in the germline V gene. CDR3 length equals 16 residues. Trimming cost V 0 bases and J 2 bases, with 13 bases left between them. The CDR3 sequence: CASSVGLDLFTDTQYF. In DNA form, the CDR3 reads TGTGCCAGCAGCGTAGGGCTAGATCTTTTCACAGATACGCAGTATTTT.

This chain uses TRBV7-2 with TRBJ2-5; 7 positions match TRBD1. The CDR3 spans 13 residues. V lost 5 bases and J lost 5; bases outside the gene matches: 5. Germline assignment: CDR1 SGHTA and CDR2 FQGNSA. The CDR3 nucleotides are TGTGCCAGCAGCACGGGACAGTGGGAGACCCAGTACTTC. Translation: CASSTGQWETQYF. The whole variable domain, filled in from reference TRBV7-2 and TRBJ2-5, reads GAGVSQSPSNKVTEKGKDVELRCDPISGHTALYWYRQSLGQGLEFLIYFQGNSAPDKSGLPSDRFSAERTGGSVSTLTIQRTQQEDSAVYLCASSTGQWETQYFGPGTRLLVL.

The table lists this clonotype with a count of one. The rearrangement joins TRBV5-1 to TRBJ2-5; D gene unclear. With 2 bases removed from V and 1 base from J, the gap between germline ends came to 12 bases. This CDR3 contains 15 residues. Germline V gives CDR1 SGHRS, CDR2 YFSETQ. CDR3 protein: CASSLRPLAQETQYF. CDR3 DNA sequence: TGCGCCAGCAGCTTAAGGCCATTAGCCCAAGAGACCCAGTACTTC.

V and J are TRBV6-1 and TRBJ2-5, with 8 positions matching TRBD2. Germline CDR1 and CDR2: MNHNS and SASEGT. CDR3 size: 18 residues. Germline trimming cut 6 bases from V and 4 bases from J; bases unmatched to any gene: 19. CDR3 sequence reads: CASRLAGFLTGILETQYF. The DNA of the CDR3 is TGTGCCAGCAGGTTAGCGGGATTTTTAACCGGAATCCTAGAGACCCAGTACTTC.

This clonotype came up many times. The genes are TRBV12-3 or TRBV12-4 and TRBJ2-4; 9 bases align to TRBD1. Trimming removed 5 bases from V and 11 bases from J; junction bases left unmatched: 10. The CDR3 runs to 14 residues. As DNA, the CDR3 is TGTGCCAGCAGTCCCACCGGGACAGGGCCTTTTCAGTACTTC. This sequence encodes CASSPTGTGPFQYF.

The CDR3 sequence: CASSLGAGAVYNEQFF. CDR3 bases: TGTGCCAGCAGCTTAGGAGCGGGAGCAGTTTACAATGAGCAGTTCTTC. V is TRBV7-2 and J is TRBJ2-1; 8 bases are a match to TRBD2. The CDR3 runs to 16 residues. Germline CDR1 is SGHTA and CDR2 is FQGNSA. After removal of 1 base from V and 4 bases from J, the junction contained 6 bases not matched to a gene.

To note about this clonotype: It may be a read error: a sequence one base away is much more abundant. V usage is TRBV5-6 and J usage is TRBJ1-3; no clear D. The CDR3 totals 12 residues. Per the germline V gene, CDR1 is SGHDT and CDR2 is YYEEEE. As DNA, the CDR3 is TGTGCCAGCAGCTTGGGGAAGAACACCATAAATTTT. This gives the protein CASSLGKNTINF.

This chain uses TRBV7-3 with TRBJ1-2; the match to TRBD1 covers 7 bases. CDR3 size: 13 residues. The trim removed 5 bases at V and 2 bases at J, leaving 2 bases unmatched. The germline V gene encodes CDR1 SGHTA and CDR2 FQGTGA. The CDR3 DNA is TGTGCCAGCAGCCGGGGACAGAACTATGGCTACACCTTC. Protein sequence: CASSRGQNYGYTF.

The chain carries TRBV4-2 and TRBJ1-3, with a tentative D call TRBD1 (6 bases). V was cut by 0 bases and J by 2 bases, with 11 bases left in between. The CDR3 loop spans 16 amino acids. Per germline, CDR1 LGHNA and CDR2 YNFKEQ. The CDR3 region is CASSQDPTGTGNTIYF. The CDR3, as DNA: TGTGCCAGCAGCCAAGATCCTACAGGGACTGGAAACACCATATATTTT.

Remarks on this clonotype: A much larger clone differs from this one at a single base, so this may be a read error. The CDR3 end shows no conserved phenylalanine or tryptophan, and so a read error is likely. J is TRBJ2-2 and V is TRBV29-1, with TRBD2 matching 14 bases. The V gene end was trimmed by 1 base and the J gene end by 6 bases; junction bases not matched to a gene: 7. The CDR3 covers 17 residues. Germline V CDR1 and CDR2: SQVTM, ANQGSEA. CDR3: CSVEADSTSGRAGELFL. The CDR3 region has the DNA TGCAGCGTTGAAGCCGACTCGACTAGCGGGAGGGCCGGGGAGCTGTTTCTT.

This clonotype was seen at least ten times. This chain links TRBV5-1 with TRBJ1-2, with 9 bases that match TRBD1. V lost 4 bases, J lost 5 bases, and 12 bases stayed unmatched. This CDR3 is built from 16 residues. The germline V gene encodes CDR1 SGHRS and CDR2 YFSETQ. The CDR3 reads CASSLDRTGARYGYTF. Here the CDR3 DNA reads TGCGCCAGCAGCCTGGATCGGACAGGGGCCCGGTATGGCTACACCTTC.

This chain connects TRBV6-1 to TRBJ2-1; 15 nucleotides match TRBD2. Germline assignment: CDR1 MNHNS and CDR2 SASEGT. With 1 base clipped from V and 8 bases from J, the junction kept 6 bases outside the gene matches. CDR3 size: 17 residues. For the CDR3, the DNA is TGTGCCAGCAGTGAAGTTGGGGGACTAGCGGGGGGCGATGAGCAGTTCTTC. Its translation: CASSEVGGLAGGDEQFF.

This clonotype was counted a single time. Sequence at one end of the junction differs from germline and may be a read error. V gene TRBV7-3 combines with J gene TRBJ2-1; D is possibly TRBD2 (6 bases). This CDR3 is built from 14 residues. Germline CDR1 and CDR2: SGHTA and FQGTGA. CDR3: CTSSLSSGFNEQSF. CDR3 coding DNA: TGTACCAGCAGCTTATCGAGCGGGTTCAATGAGCAGTCCTTC.

V and J are TRBV3-1 and TRBJ1-5, with no clear D. CDR1 and CDR2 (germline): LGHDT, YNNKEL (reference sequence). The germline V and J ends were trimmed by 4 bases and 10 bases, with 11 bases remaining between them. This CDR3 contains 12 residues. Here the CDR3 reads CASSRPSGPQHF. The CDR3 DNA is TGTGCCAGCAGCCGCCCTAGTGGTCCCCAGCATTTT.

This clonotype has more than one count but fewer than ten. This chain links TRBV7-6 with TRBJ1-5; maybe TRBD1 (6 bases). CDR3 length: 13 residues. Trimming left V 3 bases short and J 5 bases short, with 8 bases between. Germline lookup yields CDR1 SGHVS and CDR2 FNYEAQ. The CDR3, as DNA: TGTGCCAGCAGCTTGGGGGGCCATCAGCCCCAGCATTTT. It yields the protein CASSLGGHQPQHF.

This rearrangement joins TRBV5-1 to TRBJ2-2; tentative D call: TRBD2 (6 bases). V gave up 2 bases and J gave up 1 base, with 9 bases separating them. This CDR3 spans 15 amino acids. Looked up from germline, CDR1 is SGHRS and CDR2 is YFSETQ. The CDR3 protein is CASSFGTLNTGELFF. In DNA form, the CDR3 reads TGCGCCAGCAGCTTCGGGACTTTGAACACCGGGGAGCTGTTTTTT.

To note about this clonotype: Since a much larger clone is just one base distant, this may be a read error. The chain's CDR3 is CAGRGLAGGAGELFF. CDR3 sequence (DNA): TGTGCCGGCAGGGGACTAGCGGGAGGGGCCGGGGAGCTGTTTTTT. The rearrangement uses TRBV12-3 or TRBV12-4 and TRBJ2-2, with TRBD2 matching over 16 bases. This CDR3 contains 15 residues.

This clonotype was seen at least ten times. The chain joins TRBV15 to TRBJ2-3; perhaps TRBD2 as D (6 bases). V lost 1 base, J lost 3 bases, and 11 bases lay in between. Germline V gene data show CDR1 as LNHNV and CDR2 as YYDKDF (reference sequence). The CDR3 spans 15 residues. The CDR3 coding sequence is TGTGCCACCAGCAGAGTTGCGGGGCCAACAGATACGCAGTATTTT. Protein: CATSRVAGPTDTQYF. Using reference TRBV15 and TRBJ2-3 for the parts outside the CDR3, the full variable domain is DAMVIQNPRYQVTQFGKPVTLSCSQTLNHNVMYWYQQKSSQAPKLLFHYYDKDFNNEADTPDNFQSRRPNTSFCFLDIRSPGLGDTAMYLCATSRVAGPTDTQYFGPGTRLTVL.

V gene TRBV28 combines with J gene TRBJ2-7; D is possibly TRBD1 or TRBD2 (5 bases each). Germline values: CDR1 MDHEN, CDR2 SYDVKM. CDR3 length equals 14 residues. V gave up 6 bases and J gave up 1 base, with 13 bases separating them. CDR3 in DNA: TGTGCCAGCAGGGACCGGGGCCGTTCCTACGAGCAGTACGTC. This sequence encodes CASRDRGRSYEQYV.

This chain connects TRBV20-1 to TRBJ1-2, with D hard to call. CDR3 size: 13 residues. Trimming took off 6 bases at V and 1 base at J, with 12 bases between the two ends. CDR1 DFQATT and CDR2 SNEGSKA come from the germline V gene (reference sequence). This CDR3 is CSALDPFNYGYTF. The CDR3 DNA follows: TGCAGTGCACTTGACCCCTTTAACTATGGCTACACCTTC.

The rearrangement uses TRBV20-1 and TRBJ2-5; TRBD2 agrees at 13 bases. The trim removed 0 bases at V and 5 bases at J, leaving 6 bases unmatched. CDR3 size: 16 residues. CDR1 is DFQATT and CDR2 is SNEGSKA in the germline V gene (reference sequence). In nucleotides, the CDR3 is TGCAGTGCTAGAGAATGGACTAGCGGGAGAGGGGAGACCCAGTACTTC. Its translation: CSAREWTSGRGETQYF.

This clonotype was recorded a few times. One base away lies a much larger clone, so this may be a sequencing read error. The chain has TRBV5-4 and TRBJ2-3, with 12 nucleotides matching TRBD2. The V and J ends lost 7 bases and 3 bases, in that order; junction bases with no gene match: 9. This CDR3 spans 16 amino acids. Germline CDR1 reads SGHNT; CDR2 reads YYREEE (reference sequence). CDR3 DNA sequence: TGTGCCAGCGGCCCACGACTAGCGGGAGAGACAGATACGCAGTATTTT. It codes for CASGPRLAGETDTQYF.

This clonotype was seen a handful of times. A much larger clone lies one base from this, so it may be a read error. The gene calls are TRBV7-2 and TRBJ1-5; no clear D gene. Trimming shortened V by 8 bases and J by 5 bases, and 13 bases separated the two germline ends. The CDR3 runs to 13 residues. The germline V gene encodes CDR1 SGHTA and CDR2 FQGNSA. The CDR3 loop reads CASGYLIDQPQHF. The CDR3 region has the DNA TGTGCCAGCGGCTATTTAATCGATCAGCCCCAGCATTTT.

This clonotype turned up a few times. The chain joins TRBV11-3 to TRBJ2-1, with D unresolved. The ends were cut back, 2 bases at V and 0 bases at J, with 11 bases in the middle. The CDR3 extends over 16 amino acids. Germline assignment: CDR1 SGHNT and CDR2 YENEEA. The CDR3 bases are TGTGCCAGCAGCTTAAGCGCGGTCTACTCCTACAATGAGCAGTTCTTC. This codes for CASSLSAVYSYNEQFF.

This chain links TRBV20-1 with TRBJ1-1; D perhaps matches TRBD1 (5 bases). The germline gives CDR1 DFQATT, CDR2 SNEGSKA (reference sequence). The CDR3 extends over 14 amino acids. Trimming took 3 bases from V and 0 from J, leaving 11 bases between them. The CDR3 bases are TGCAGTGCTAGTGGCAGGGTTATGAACACTGAAGCTTTCTTT. It codes for CSASGRVMNTEAFF.

In regard to this clonotype: A much larger clone lies one base from this, so it may be a read error. This chain links TRBV7-8 with TRBJ2-1; D is undetermined. The CDR3 sequence is 14 residues long. The germline V gene has CDR1 SGHVS and CDR2 FQNEAQ. V shed 8 bases and J shed 5 bases, with 16 bases lying between them. This CDR3 is CASGSVTSDNEQFF. Written as DNA, the CDR3 is TGTGCCAGCGGTTCCGTGACTTCTGACAATGAGCAGTTCTTC.

This clonotype is labeled medium-sized. The chain links TRBV6-5 to TRBJ2-1; 9 bases are a match to TRBD1. Germline CDR1 is MNHEY and CDR2 is SVGAGI. This CDR3 has 16 amino acids. With V trimmed by 5 bases and J by 4 bases, 9 bases remained unmatched. The CDR3 DNA reads as TGTGCCAGCAGTCTACCAAAGGGACAGGGATACAATGAGCAGTTCTTC. Translated, it gives CASSLPKGQGYNEQFF.

This clonotype has only a few counts. This chain joins TRBV2 and TRBJ1-4, with TRBD1 matching over 7 bases. This CDR3 has 16 amino acids. Germline CDR1 SNHLY, CDR2 FYNNEI. The V gene end was trimmed by 6 bases and the J gene end by 2 bases; junction bases not matched to a gene: 9. The CDR3 sequence is CASRALEGQTNEKLFF. CDR3 sequence (DNA): TGTGCCAGCAGAGCCTTAGAGGGACAGACTAATGAAAAACTGTTTTTT.

The chain recombines TRBV29-1 with TRBJ1-2; D is ambiguous. Germline-derived CDR1 and CDR2 are SQVTM and ANQGSEA. V was trimmed by 6 bases and J by 7 bases, leaving 15 bases between them. This CDR3 is built from 12 residues. The CDR3: CSVEVGVRGYTF. Here the CDR3 DNA reads TGCAGCGTCGAGGTTGGGGTACGTGGCTACACCTTC.

The rearrangement uses TRBV28 and TRBJ2-7; D is possibly TRBD1 (7 bases). The CDR3 is 14 amino acids. Germline CDR1 and CDR2: MDHEN and SYDVKM. Between the trimmed V and J ends, which lost 8 bases and 6 bases, there was a span of 20 bases. The CDR3 is CASYKQGRLSEQYF. The DNA of the CDR3 is TGTGCCAGCTACAAACAGGGGAGGTTATCCGAGCAGTACTTC. The full variable domain, in which reference TRBV28 and TRBJ2-7 provide the parts outside the CDR3, is DVKVTQSSRYLVKRTGEKVFLECVQDMDHENMFWYRQDPGLGLRLIYFSYDVKMKEKGDIPEGYSVSREKKERFSLILESASTNQTSMYLCASYKQGRLSEQYFGPGTRLTVT.